This T cell receptor (beta chain) was captured by sequencing in a study of Graves' ophthalmopathy and Graves' hyperthyroidism. Amplifying from RNA transcripts, the study obtained TCR beta CDR3 regions. Second-round multiplex PCR came after a first-round RT-PCR that employed HTBI primers. One entry per CDR3 protein results from TCRdb running MiXCR on the multiplex PCR reads. The table includes 450,000 or so distinct CDR3 sequences, roughly 14% detected once. V dropped 6 bases and J dropped 14 bases, with 17 bases sitting between them. CDR3 size: 13 residues. This sequence originates from a woman aged 25 to 39 with Graves' ophthalmopathy. The sequenced sample consisted of blood. The rearrangement joins TRBV12-3 or TRBV12-4 to TRBJ1-6, with a possible D match to TRBD1 (5 bases). The CDR3 loop is CASSRDGAGSLHF. CDR3 in DNA: TGTGCCAGCAGCCGGGACGGCGCCGGGTCCCTCCACTTT.